The clone carrying this TCR beta chain was seen only a few times. Here immunoSEQ multiplex PCR was the method, and the copy in TCRdb shows in-frame clones only, minus some. This sample carries more than 65,000 clones, more than 75% of them seen once, and the ten largest clones take about 3%. These data belong to a study of T cells after somatic rescue of genetic block. The sequenced sample consisted of peripheral blood mononuclear cells (PBMCs). This sequence was found in a man between 25 and 39 years old.

CDR3 sequence: CASSLGGRDLGYTF. The DNA for the CDR3 is TGTGCCAGCAGCCTGGGAGGGCGAGACCTTGGCTACACCTTC. V is TRBV7-9 and J is TRBJ1-2; D gene uncertain. This CDR3 region has 14 residues. CDR1 is SEHNR, CDR2 FQNEAQ, per germline (reference sequence). Trimming removed 5 bases from V and 7 bases from J, with 17 bases in between.